The T cell receptor beta chain described here comes from a study of blood T cell dynamics during melanoma immunotherapy. Clones were read by immunoSEQ multiplex PCR, and TCRdb kept only the in-frame ones, dropping some. The sample contains around 9,000 clones, 87% of which appear only once. As for time point: week 3, after first cycle of checkpoint inhibitor. V gave up 5 bases and J gave up 3 bases; unmatched junction bases: 4. The germline V gene encodes CDR1 LNHDA and CDR2 SQIVND (reference sequence). This CDR3 spans 14 amino acids. Sequenced here: blood, sampled from a patient treated with checkpoint blockade. The genes are TRBV19 and TRBJ2-7; 10 nucleotides agree with TRBD2. The TCR was taken from a human donor with melanoma. The CDR3 loop is CASSQASGSYEQYF. The CDR3 nucleotides read TGTGCCAGTAGTCAGGCTAGCGGGAGCTACGAGCAGTACTTC.